This TCR beta chain was captured in a study of CD8 T cells in ankylosing spondylitis. Overall study findings and caveats: A motif in TCR beta, a set of eight highly homologous variants, appeared characteristic of ankylosing spondylitis blood. Several of the motif variants were reported before in synovial fluid and blood from reactive arthritis. Significant enrichment of disease-linked clones was reported in matched ankylosing spondylitis synovial fluid.

The V end was cut by 6 bases, the J end by 5 bases, with 10 bases between. This CDR3 contains 11 residues. From germline, CDR1 is DFQATT and CDR2 SNEGSKA (reference sequence). Quantitative 5'-RACE with molecular barcodes generated TCR beta libraries. TCRdb processed the 5' RACE reads anew with MiXCR; each CDR3 protein has one entry. The sample lists about 270,000 distinct CDR3 sequences; 30% to 40% were seen once. This clonotype was counted a few times. Its matching antigen is unknown. This rearrangement joins TRBV20-1 to TRBJ2-5; no clear D. This clonotype was sampled from a male donor with ankylosing spondylitis or in good health (not recorded which). The sample taken for sequencing was blood, either unsorted or a sorted T cell fraction (not recorded which). DNA of the CDR3: TGCAGTGCAGGTTTCAGGGAGACCCAGTACTTC. Translating gives CSAGFRETQYF.